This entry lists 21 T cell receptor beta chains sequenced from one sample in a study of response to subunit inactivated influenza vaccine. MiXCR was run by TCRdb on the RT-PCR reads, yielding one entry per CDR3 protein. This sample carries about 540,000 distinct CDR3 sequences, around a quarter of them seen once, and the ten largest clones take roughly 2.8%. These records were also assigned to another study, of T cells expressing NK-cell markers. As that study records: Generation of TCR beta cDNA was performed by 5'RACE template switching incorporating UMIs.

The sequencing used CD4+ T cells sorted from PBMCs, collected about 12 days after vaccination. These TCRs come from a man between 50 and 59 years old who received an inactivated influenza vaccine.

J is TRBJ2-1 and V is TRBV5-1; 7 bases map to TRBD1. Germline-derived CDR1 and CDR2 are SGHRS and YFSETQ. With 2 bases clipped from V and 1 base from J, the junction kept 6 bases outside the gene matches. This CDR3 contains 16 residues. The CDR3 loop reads CASSFDSGGSYNEQFF. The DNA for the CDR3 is TGCGCCAGCAGCTTTGATTCAGGGGGATCCTACAATGAGCAGTTCTTC.

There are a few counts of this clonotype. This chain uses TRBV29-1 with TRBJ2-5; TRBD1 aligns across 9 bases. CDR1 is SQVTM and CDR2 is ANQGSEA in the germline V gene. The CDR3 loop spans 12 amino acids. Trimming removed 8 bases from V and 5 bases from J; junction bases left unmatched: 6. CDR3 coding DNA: TGCAGCATAACAGGGGGCCTGGAGACCCAGTACTTC. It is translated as CSITGGLETQYF.

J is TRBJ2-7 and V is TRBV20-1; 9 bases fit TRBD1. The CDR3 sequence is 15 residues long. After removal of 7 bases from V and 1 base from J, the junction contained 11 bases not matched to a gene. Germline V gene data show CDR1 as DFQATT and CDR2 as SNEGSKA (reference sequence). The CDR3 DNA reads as TGCAGTGTATCTCCCAGGACAGGGGTTTCCTACGAGCAGTACTTC. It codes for CSVSPRTGVSYEQYF.

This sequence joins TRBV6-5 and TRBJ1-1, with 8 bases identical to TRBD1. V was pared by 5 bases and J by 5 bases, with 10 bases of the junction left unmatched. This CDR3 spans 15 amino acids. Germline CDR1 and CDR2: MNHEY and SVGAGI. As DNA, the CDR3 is TGTGCCAGCAGTCTACGCAGGGGGCGTGGTACTGAAGCTTTCTTT. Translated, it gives CASSLRRGRGTEAFF.

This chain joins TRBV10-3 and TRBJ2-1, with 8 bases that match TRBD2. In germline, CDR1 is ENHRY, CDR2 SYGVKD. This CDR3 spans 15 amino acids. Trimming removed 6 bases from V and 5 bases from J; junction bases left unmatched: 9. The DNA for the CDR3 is TGTGCCATCAGGCCGGGACTAGAAGCCAACAATGAGCAGTTCTTC. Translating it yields CAIRPGLEANNEQFF.

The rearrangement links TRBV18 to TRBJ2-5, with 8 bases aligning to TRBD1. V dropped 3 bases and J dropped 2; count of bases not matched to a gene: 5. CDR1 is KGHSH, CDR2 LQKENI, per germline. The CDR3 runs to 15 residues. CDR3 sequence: CASSPSWTGQETQYF. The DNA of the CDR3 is TGTGCCAGCTCACCTTCGTGGACAGGGCAAGAGACCCAGTACTTC.

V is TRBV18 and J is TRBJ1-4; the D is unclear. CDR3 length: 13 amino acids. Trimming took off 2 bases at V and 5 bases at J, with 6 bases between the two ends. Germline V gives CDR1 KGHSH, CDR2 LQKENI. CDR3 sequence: CASSPEINEKLFF. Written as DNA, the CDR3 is TGTGCCAGCTCACCAGAGATAAATGAAAAACTGTTTTTT.

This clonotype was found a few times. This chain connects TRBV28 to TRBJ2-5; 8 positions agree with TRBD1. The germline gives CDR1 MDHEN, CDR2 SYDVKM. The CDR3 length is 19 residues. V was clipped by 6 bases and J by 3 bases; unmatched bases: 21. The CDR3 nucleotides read TGTGCCAGCAGCCCTCGGCAGGGGGCAGGACAGCTCGTAAAAGAGACCCAGTACTTC. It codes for CASSPRQGAGQLVKETQYF.

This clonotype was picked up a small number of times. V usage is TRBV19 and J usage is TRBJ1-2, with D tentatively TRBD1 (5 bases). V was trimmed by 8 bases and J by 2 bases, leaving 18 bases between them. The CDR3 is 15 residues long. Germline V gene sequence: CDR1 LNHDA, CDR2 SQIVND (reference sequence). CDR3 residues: CASRGAGTSNYGYTF. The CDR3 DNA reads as TGTGCCAGTCGTGGGGCCGGTACTTCCAACTATGGCTACACCTTC. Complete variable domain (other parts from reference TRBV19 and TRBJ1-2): DGGITQSPKYLFRKEGQNVTLSCEQNLNHDAMYWYRQDPGQGLRLIYYSQIVNDFQKGDIAEGYSVSREKKESFPLTVTSAQKNPTAFYLCASRGAGTSNYGYTFGSGTRLTVV.

The CDR3 coding sequence is TGCAGTGCTAGAGATGTTAGGGGTCAGCCCCAGCATTTT. Residues: CSARDVRGQPQHF. This sequence joins TRBV20-1 and TRBJ1-5, with D perhaps TRBD1 (5 bases). CDR3 length: 13 residues. V dropped 0 bases and J dropped 6 bases, with 9 bases sitting between them. Germline loops: CDR1 DFQATT, CDR2 SNEGSKA (reference sequence).

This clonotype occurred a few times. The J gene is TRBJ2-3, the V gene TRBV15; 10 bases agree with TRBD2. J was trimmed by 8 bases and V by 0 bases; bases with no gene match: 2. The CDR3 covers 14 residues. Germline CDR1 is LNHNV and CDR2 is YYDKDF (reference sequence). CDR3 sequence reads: CATSRELAGLTQYF. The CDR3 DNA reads TGTGCCACCAGCAGAGAACTAGCGGGACTTACGCAGTATTTT.

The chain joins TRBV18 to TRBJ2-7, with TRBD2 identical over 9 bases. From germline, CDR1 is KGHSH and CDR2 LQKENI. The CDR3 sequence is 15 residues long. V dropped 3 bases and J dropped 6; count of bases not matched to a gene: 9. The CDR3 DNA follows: TGTGCCAGCTCACCCTATAGCGGGAGTGTGAGCGAGCAGTACTTC. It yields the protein CASSPYSGSVSEQYF. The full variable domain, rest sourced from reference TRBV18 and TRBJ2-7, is NAGVMQNPRHLVRRRGQEARLRCSPMKGHSHVYWYRQLPEEGLKFMVYLQKENIIDESGMPKERFSAEFPKEGPSILRIQQVVRGDSAAYFCASSPYSGSVSEQYFGPGTRLTVT.

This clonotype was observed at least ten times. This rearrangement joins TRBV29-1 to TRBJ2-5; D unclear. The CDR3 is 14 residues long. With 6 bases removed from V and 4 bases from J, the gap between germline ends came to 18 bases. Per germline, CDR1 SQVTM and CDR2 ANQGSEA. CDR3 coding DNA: TGCAGCGTGGGTATTTCGTTCCTGGGAGAGACCCAGTACTTC. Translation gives CSVGISFLGETQYF.

The CDR3 DNA reads as TGTGCCAGCAGCTTACGGGGAGCAGGCAATCAGCCCCAGCATTTT. It specifies CASSLRGAGNQPQHF. The chain couples TRBV7-2 to TRBJ1-5, with no clear D. With 2 bases removed from V and 2 bases from J, the gap between germline ends came to 10 bases. The CDR3 sequence is 15 residues long. Germline loops: CDR1 SGHTA, CDR2 FQGNSA. Based on the CDR3 plus reference TRBV7-2 and TRBJ1-5, the full variable domain is GAGVSQSPSNKVTEKGKDVELRCDPISGHTALYWYRQSLGQGLEFLIYFQGNSAPDKSGLPSDRFSAERTGGSVSTLTIQRTQQEDSAVYLCASSLRGAGNQPQHFGDGTRLSIL.

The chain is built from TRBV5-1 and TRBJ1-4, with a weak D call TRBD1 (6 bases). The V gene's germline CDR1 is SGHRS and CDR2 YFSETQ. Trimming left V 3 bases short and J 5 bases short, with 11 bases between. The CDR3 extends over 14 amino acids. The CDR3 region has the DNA TGCGCCAGCAGCTCCGGGACACCGAATGAAAAACTGTTTTTT. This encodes CASSSGTPNEKLFF. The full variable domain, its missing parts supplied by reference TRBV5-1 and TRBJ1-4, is KAGVTQTPRYLIKTRGQQVTLSCSPISGHRSVSWYQQTPGQGLQFLFEYFSETQRNKGNFPGRFSGRQFSNSRSEMNVSTLELGDSALYLCASSSGTPNEKLFFGSGTQLSVL.

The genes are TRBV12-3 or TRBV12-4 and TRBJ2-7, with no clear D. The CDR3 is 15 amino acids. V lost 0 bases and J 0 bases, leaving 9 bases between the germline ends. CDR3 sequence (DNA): TGTGCCAGCAGTTTAGCGGGGATATCCTCCTACGAGCAGTACTTC. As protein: CASSLAGISSYEQYF.

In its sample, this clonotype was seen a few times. The CDR3 bases are TGTGCCAGCAGCTGGACAGGGTATAACGGGGAGCTGTTTTTT. It specifies CASSWTGYNGELFF. V gene TRBV5-6 combines with J gene TRBJ2-2, with 8 positions matching TRBD1. V trimming: 3 bases; J trimming: 7 bases; junction bases outside the gene matches: 5. CDR1 and CDR2 from the germline V gene are SGHDT and YYEEEE. This CDR3 region has 14 residues.

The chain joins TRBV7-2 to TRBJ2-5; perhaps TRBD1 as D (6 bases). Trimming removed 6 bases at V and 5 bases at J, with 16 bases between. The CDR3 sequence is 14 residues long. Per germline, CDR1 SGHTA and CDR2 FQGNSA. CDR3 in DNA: TGTGCCAGCAGAAGCACTGGGGGCGGGGAGACCCAGTACTTC. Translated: CASRSTGGGETQYF.

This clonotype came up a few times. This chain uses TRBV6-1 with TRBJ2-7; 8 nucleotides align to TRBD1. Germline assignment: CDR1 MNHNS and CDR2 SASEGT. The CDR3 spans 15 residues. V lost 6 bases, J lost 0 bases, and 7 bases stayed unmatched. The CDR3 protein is CASSRGQGSSYEQYF. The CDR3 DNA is TGTGCCAGCAGCCGCGGACAGGGCAGCTCCTACGAGCAGTACTTC.

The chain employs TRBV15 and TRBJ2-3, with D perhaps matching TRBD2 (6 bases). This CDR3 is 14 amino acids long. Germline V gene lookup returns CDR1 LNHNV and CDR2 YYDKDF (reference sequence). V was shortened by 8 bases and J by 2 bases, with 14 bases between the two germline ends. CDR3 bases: TGTGCCACCTCCCGGTCGGGAGACACAGATACGCAGTATTTT. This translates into CATSRSGDTDTQYF.

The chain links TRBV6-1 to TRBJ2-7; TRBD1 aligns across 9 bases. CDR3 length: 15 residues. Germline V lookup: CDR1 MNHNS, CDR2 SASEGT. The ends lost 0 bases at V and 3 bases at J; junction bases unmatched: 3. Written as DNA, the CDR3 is TGTGCCAGCAGTGAAGCCCTGACAGGGGGCTACGAGCAGTACTTC. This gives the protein CASSEALTGGYEQYF.